The entry below describes one TCR beta chain. Its target is not known. This sample was taken from a study of T cell repertoires in cytomegalovirus infection. Study-wide points: The response measured ex vivo was dominated by TCR beta clonotypes (HLA-C-restricted and CMV-specific).

TCRdb called the reads again in MiXCR, with one record for every CDR3 protein. The table has 300,000 or so distinct CDR3 sequences, 20% to 30% seen once. Germline CDR1 is SGHTA and CDR2 is FQGNSA. Trimming took 1 base from V and 1 from J, leaving 8 bases between them. CDR3 length equals 14 residues. The rearrangement links TRBV7-2 to TRBJ2-7; maybe TRBD1 (5 bases). The source of this sequence is a human donor in good health (CMV status not recorded). Some clones in this sample may be carry-over from other donors' samples. Sequenced sample: PBMCs. CDR3 region: CASSLGQISYEQYF. CDR3 sequence (DNA): TGTGCCAGCAGCTTAGGACAGATATCCTACGAGCAGTACTTC.